A single sample gave rise to the 17 T cell receptor beta chains below, sequenced in a study of control samples from healthy donors and cancer patients. Clones were sequenced by immunoSEQ multiplex PCR, and TCRdb holds only the in-frame ones, with some missing. The sample has tens of thousands of clones, less than 95% seen once. The sequenced sample was PBMCs. The receptors come from a man aged 25 to 40 with colorectal cancer.

In this sample, this clone turned up once. The chain recombines TRBV4-3 with TRBJ1-6, with a weak D call TRBD1 (6 bases). CDR1 and CDR2 from the germline V gene are LGHNA and YSLEER. Trimming took off 1 base at V and 10 bases at J, with 14 bases between the two ends. This CDR3 spans 15 amino acids. The CDR3 loop reads CASSQGPGEGSPLHF. In nucleotides, the CDR3 is TGCGCCAGCAGCCAAGGGCCAGGGGAAGGATCACCCCTCCACTTT.

The genes are TRBV6-2 or TRBV6-3 and TRBJ1-1; 9 bases are a match to TRBD1. Germline lookup yields CDR1 MNHEY and CDR2 SVGEGT. The CDR3 has 15 residues. With 6 bases clipped from V and 7 bases from J, the junction kept 12 bases outside the gene matches. For the CDR3, the DNA is TGTGCCAGCAGCCCCATACGGGACAGGGTCTTTGAAGCTTTCTTT. Protein sequence: CASSPIRDRVFEAFF.

The chain recombines TRBV5-1 with TRBJ2-2, with TRBD1 identical over 7 bases. Trimming removed 3 bases from V and 5 bases from J; junction bases left unmatched: 10. This CDR3 is 16 amino acids long. Germline loops: CDR1 SGHRS, CDR2 YFSETQ. The CDR3 spells CASSYSGTAYTGELFF. The CDR3, as DNA: TGCGCCAGCAGCTATTCCGGGACAGCTTATACCGGGGAGCTGTTTTTT.

The chain employs TRBV6-5 and TRBJ2-7, with D perhaps matching TRBD2 (5 bases). The germline gives CDR1 MNHEY, CDR2 SVGAGI. V lost 0 bases to trimming and J lost 6 bases, with 9 bases between them. This CDR3 has 13 residues. The CDR3 DNA follows: TGTGCCAGCAGTTACTCGAGAGGGAGCGAGCAGTACTTC. It specifies CASSYSRGSEQYF.

The J gene is TRBJ1-1, the V gene TRBV24-1; TRBD1 is a possible D gene (5 bases). The germline V gene encodes CDR1 KGHDR and CDR2 SFDVKD. The V end lost 6 bases, the J end lost 1 base, and 8 bases lay between the germline ends. This CDR3 region has 13 residues. For the CDR3, the DNA is TGTGCCACCAGTCTGGGGACGAACACTGAAGCTTTCTTT. Amino acids: CATSLGTNTEAFF.

This clone was recorded once. V gene TRBV7-9 combines with J gene TRBJ2-6; perhaps TRBD1 as D (6 bases). CDR1 and CDR2 from the germline V gene are SEHNR and FQNEAQ (reference sequence). The CDR3 runs to 15 residues. Trimming pared 4 bases from V and 5 bases from J, leaving 12 bases between. Written as DNA, the CDR3 is TGTGCCAGCAGCTATTGGACAGTTAGGGCCAACGTCCTGACTTTC. Translated: CASSYWTVRANVLTF.

V is TRBV30 and J is TRBJ1-3; D perhaps matches TRBD1 (5 bases). The CDR3 is made up of 14 amino acids. Germline V lookup: CDR1 GTSNPN, CDR2 SVGIG (reference sequence). V lost 3 bases and J 4 bases, leaving 13 bases between the germline ends. Here the CDR3 reads CAWSGTPVGNTIYF. CDR3 nucleotides: TGTGCCTGGAGCGGGACTCCTGTCGGAAACACCATATATTTT.

The genes are TRBV7-2 and TRBJ1-1; D gene unclear. CDR3 length: 12 residues. Germline V lookup: CDR1 SGHTA, CDR2 FQGNSA. The V gene lost 2 bases and the J gene lost 11 bases, with 12 bases spanning the gap. The CDR3 loop reads CASSLTPARAFF. The CDR3 DNA reads as TGTGCCAGCAGCTTAACGCCCGCGAGGGCTTTCTTT.

The chain joins TRBV20-1 to TRBJ1-1; 7 bases are shared with TRBD1. V was pared by 6 bases and J by 9 bases, with 7 bases of the junction left unmatched. The CDR3 runs 11 residues. Looked up from germline, CDR1 is DFQATT and CDR2 is SNEGSKA (reference sequence). The CDR3 sequence is CSAHTGAKAFF. DNA for the CDR3: TGCAGTGCACACACAGGGGCGAAAGCTTTCTTT.

As regards this clone: The same CDR3 arises from other DNA sequences in this sample as well. The rearrangement joins TRBV5-4 to TRBJ2-3, with TRBD1 matching over 7 bases. Germline CDR1 SGHNT, CDR2 YYREEE (reference sequence). The CDR3 loop spans 15 amino acids. After removal of 0 bases from V and 3 bases from J, the junction contained 4 bases not matched to a gene. CDR3 sequence: CASSLVGRGTDTQYF. In nucleotides, the CDR3 is TGTGCCAGCAGCTTGGTCGGCAGGGGGACAGATACGCAGTATTTT.

This clone has a single count. The gene calls are TRBV11-2 and TRBJ2-7; no clear D gene. This CDR3 region has 13 residues. The V gene lost 1 base and the J gene lost 2 bases, with 6 bases spanning the gap. The germline CDR1 and CDR2 sequences are SGHAT and FQNNGV. CDR3 nucleotide sequence: TGTGCCAGCAGCTTAGGTACTCCCTACGAGCAGTACGTC. Protein sequence: CASSLGTPYEQYV.

The rearrangement links TRBV21-1 to TRBJ2-5; TRBD2 is the table's D call and was not checked against the DNA. TRBV21-1 is a pseudogene. This CDR3 spans 18 amino acids. The CDR3 bases are TGTGCCAGCAGACCTCCCGCCCTTAGCGGGGGGGCCTTAGAGACCCAGTACTTC. This codes for CASRPPALSGGALETQYF.

The J gene is TRBJ1-2, the V gene TRBV30; tentative D call: TRBD1 (5 bases). Deletions cut 2 bases from V and 3 bases from J, with 13 bases between. Per the germline V gene, CDR1 is GTSNPN and CDR2 is SVGIG (reference sequence). The CDR3 is made up of 14 amino acids. This chain's CDR3 is CAWSRGIEDYGYTF. For the CDR3, the DNA is TGTGCCTGGAGTAGGGGAATTGAAGACTATGGCTACACCTTC.

This rearrangement joins TRBV5-4 to TRBJ2-7, with D possibly matching TRBD1 (5 bases). The germline V gene has CDR1 SGHNT and CDR2 YYREEE (reference sequence). Trimming pared 0 bases from V and 0 bases from J, leaving 7 bases between. The CDR3 loop spans 14 amino acids. CDR3 DNA: TGTGCCAGCAGCTTGGAACAGGCCTCCTACGAGCAGTACTTC. Translating gives CASSLEQASYEQYF.

The chain recombines TRBV13 with TRBJ1-1; 7 nucleotides match TRBD1. Germline CDR1 reads PRHDT; CDR2 reads FYEKMQ (reference sequence). The V segment lost 3 bases and the J segment 0 bases; nucleotides outside the gene matches: 10. The CDR3 loop spans 17 amino acids. In DNA, the CDR3 is TGTGCCAGCAGCTTGGGGACAGACTCCAGTATGAACACTGAAGCTTTCTTT. Its protein product is CASSLGTDSSMNTEAFF.

The chain recombines TRBV6-2 or TRBV6-3 with TRBJ1-1, with D perhaps TRBD1 (5 bases). V lost 4 bases to trimming and J lost 3 bases, with 15 bases between them. CDR1 is MNHEY, CDR2 SVGEGT, per germline. This CDR3 has 15 residues. CDR3 in amino acids: CASSSGRVSDTEAFF. As DNA, the CDR3 is TGTGCCAGCAGTTCTGGCAGGGTGAGTGACACTGAAGCTTTCTTT.

This chain joins TRBV4-1 and TRBJ2-2; either TRBD1 or TRBD2 may fit D (7 bases each). The ends were cut back, 3 bases at V and 6 bases at J, with 17 bases in the middle. This CDR3 contains 16 residues. Germline V gene data show CDR1 as MGHRA and CDR2 as YSYEKL. Here the CDR3 reads CASSHPGGGSAGELFF. In DNA, the CDR3 is TGCGCCAGCAGCCACCCAGGGGGGGGTTCCGCCGGGGAGCTGTTTTTT.